These 18 T cell receptor beta chains originate from one sample sequenced in a study of T and B cells in COVID-19 patients. Blood genomic DNA input for TRB amplification was roughly 250-550 ng. Multiplex PCR with BIOMED2 TRB-A/B primer pools amplified TRB rearrangements. TCRdb recomputed calls from the multiplex PCR reads with MiXCR, one row per CDR3 protein. The sample has approximately 15,000 distinct CDR3 sequences, about 28% seen once. The material sequenced was blood. Receptors originate from a human donor who had recovered from COVID-19.

This clonotype qualifies as medium-sized (0.01 to 0.1%). The V call is TRBV30, the J call TRBJ2-7, with D possibly TRBD2 on 5 matching bases. This CDR3 has 14 residues. The V and J ends lost 7 bases and 7 bases respectively, with 23 bases between them. Per germline, CDR1 GTSNPN and CDR2 SVGIG (reference sequence). CDR3 in amino acids: CASLLAGSVGEQYF. The CDR3, as DNA: TGTGCCTCCCTCCTGGCGGGTAGTGTTGGGGAGCAGTACTTC.

Regarding this clonotype: One end of the junction does not line up with germline, which may come from a read error. This sequence joins TRBV12-3 or TRBV12-4 and TRBJ2-7; 10 bases are shared with TRBD1. The CDR3 sequence is 11 residues long. The CDR3 region has the DNA TGTGCCAGCAGCTTGGGACAGGGGATAAACTTC. Protein product: CASSLGQGINF.

This clonotype came up many times. The chain's CDR3 is CASSTRRGGPQRYSSYEQYF. CDR3 nucleotide sequence: TGTGCCAGCAGTACCAGACGGGGGGGCCCACAACGATACAGCTCCTACGAGCAGTACTTC. The rearrangement uses TRBV27 and TRBJ2-7; 8 bases map to TRBD2. This CDR3 is 20 amino acids long. Germline-derived CDR1 and CDR2 are MNHEY and SMNVEV (reference sequence). V shed 5 bases and J 0 bases; nucleotides not matched to a gene: 21.

By its share, this clonotype is medium-sized. The chain uses TRBV6-5 and TRBJ2-7, with TRBD2 identical over 10 bases. V gave up 2 bases and J gave up 2 bases; unmatched junction bases: 3. There are 15 residues in the CDR3. The germline CDR1 and CDR2 sequences are MNHEY and SVGAGI. The CDR3 region has the DNA TGTGCCAGCAGTTACGGGACTAGCGTCGCCTACGAGCAGTACTTC. This sequence encodes CASSYGTSVAYEQYF.

This clonotype turned up a few times. This chain connects TRBV19 to TRBJ1-5; D not certain. CDR1 and CDR2 (germline): LNHDA, SQIVND (reference sequence). V was cut by 5 bases and J by 0 bases, with 11 bases left in between. This CDR3 is built from 15 residues. The CDR3 DNA sequence: TGTGCCAGTAGTCCGGACGGAAATAGCAATCAGCCCCAGCATTTT. As protein: CASSPDGNSNQPQHF.

V gene TRBV5-5 combines with J gene TRBJ2-1; 11 bases fit TRBD2. The CDR3 is 16 amino acids. Germline lookup yields CDR1 SGHKS and CDR2 YYEKEE (reference sequence). V gave up 4 bases and J gave up 3 bases; unmatched junction bases: 6. The CDR3 DNA is TGTGCCAGCAGCGTTGGACTAGCGGGTTTCTACAATGAGCAGTTCTTC. Residues: CASSVGLAGFYNEQFF.

This clonotype was seen a handful of times. J is TRBJ1-1 and V is TRBV27; D call uncertain. This CDR3 is 14 amino acids long. V lost 2 bases to trimming and J lost 1 base, with 8 bases between them. Germline V gene data show CDR1 as MNHEY and CDR2 as SMNVEV (reference sequence). CDR3 sequence: CASSLIFGNTEAFF. In nucleotides, the CDR3 is TGTGCCAGCAGTTTAATTTTTGGGAACACTGAAGCTTTCTTT.

The chain is built from TRBV29-1 and TRBJ2-5; 13 positions match TRBD2. This CDR3 comprises 13 residues. Germline loops: CDR1 SQVTM, CDR2 ANQGSEA. V was pared by 6 bases and J by 4 bases, with 2 bases of the junction left unmatched. The CDR3 here is CSVGLAGVETQYF. The CDR3 coding sequence is TGCAGCGTCGGACTAGCGGGAGTAGAGACCCAGTACTTC.

V is TRBV28 and J is TRBJ1-5; D gene ambiguous. The CDR3 loop spans 14 amino acids. V dropped 11 bases and J dropped 2 bases, with 16 bases sitting between them. The germline V gene has CDR1 MDHEN and CDR2 SYDVKM. Written as DNA, the CDR3 is TGTGCCGTCCAAAAGGACCCTGGCAATCAGCCCCAGCATTTT. As protein: CAVQKDPGNQPQHF.

The chain carries TRBV5-1 and TRBJ2-3, with a tentative D call TRBD1 (5 bases). The germline V and J ends were trimmed by 4 bases and 0 bases, with 15 bases remaining between them. From germline, CDR1 is SGHRS and CDR2 YFSETQ. The CDR3 extends over 16 amino acids. DNA for the CDR3: TGCGCCAGCAGCCCCGACAGACCCTCTAGCACAGATACGCAGTATTTT. Its translation: CASSPDRPSSTDTQYF. Full variable domain (outside the CDR3, taken from reference TRBV5-1 and TRBJ2-3): KAGVTQTPRYLIKTRGQQVTLSCSPISGHRSVSWYQQTPGQGLQFLFEYFSETQRNKGNFPGRFSGRQFSNSRSEMNVSTLELGDSALYLCASSPDRPSSTDTQYFGPGTRLTVL.

In its sample, this clonotype was seen a few times. The CDR3 DNA reads TGTGCCAGCACCGTGGGGGGGATAAACTCCTACGAGCAGTACTTC. This translates into CASTVGGINSYEQYF. The rearrangement links TRBV6-2 or TRBV6-3 to TRBJ2-7, with 7 bases identical to TRBD2. The CDR3 covers 15 residues. The germline V gene encodes CDR1 MNHEY and CDR2 SVGEGT. J gave up 0 bases and V 7 bases, and 9 bases lay outside the gene matches.

This clonotype was seen a single time. A clone one base away is much larger, so this may be a read error. The chain has TRBV19 and TRBJ2-1; D could derive from TRBD1 or TRBD2 (6 bases each). The CDR3 spans 13 residues. The germline V gene encodes CDR1 LNHDA and CDR2 SQIVND (reference sequence). The CDR3 DNA sequence: TGTGCCAGTAGCGGGGGCCTCTACAATGAGCAGTCCTTC. Its protein product is CASSGGLYNEQSF.

This clonotype has ten or more counts. The CDR3 is CASKRPGTSVENEQFF. CDR3 sequence (DNA): TGTGCCAGCAAGCGGCCAGGGACTAGCGTCGAGAATGAGCAGTTCTTC. The chain uses TRBV6-2 or TRBV6-3 and TRBJ2-1, with TRBD2 matching 10 bases. Germline loops: CDR1 MNHEY, CDR2 SVGEGT. This CDR3 has 16 residues. Trimming cost V 7 bases and J 7 bases; bases outside gene matches: 13.

J is TRBJ2-3 and V is TRBV5-4, with D perhaps matching TRBD1 (5 bases). The CDR3 is made up of 12 amino acids. V lost 4 bases and J 4 bases, leaving 7 bases between the germline ends. Germline loops: CDR1 SGHNT, CDR2 YYREEE (reference sequence). CDR3: CASSQGSDTQYF. DNA of the CDR3: TGTGCCAGCAGCCAGGGATCAGATACGCAGTATTTT. The full variable domain, rest sourced from reference TRBV5-4 and TRBJ2-3, is ETGVTQSPTHLIKTRGQQVTLRCSSQSGHNTVSWYQQALGQGPQFIFQYYREEENGRGNFPPRFSGLQFPNYSSELNVNALELDDSALYLCASSQGSDTQYFGPGTRLTVL.

In regard to this clonotype: This clone may be a read error of a much larger clone one base away. The chain couples TRBV27 to TRBJ2-3, with D tentatively TRBD1 (5 bases). There are 15 residues in the CDR3. Germline assignment: CDR1 MNHEY and CDR2 SMNVEV (reference sequence). The CDR3: CASSSPGIRTETQYF. As DNA, the CDR3 is TGTGCCAGCAGTTCCCCAGGGATCCGCACAGAAACGCAGTATTTT.

There are a few counts of this clonotype. V gene TRBV5-1 combines with J gene TRBJ1-6; D is unclear. Germline CDR1 is SGHRS and CDR2 is YFSETQ. V gave up 4 bases and J gave up 10 bases, with 18 bases separating them. The CDR3 is 15 residues long. CDR3 protein: CASSHLSGLGSPLHF. Here the CDR3 DNA reads TGCGCCAGCAGCCACCTTTCAGGCCTGGGCTCACCCCTCCACTTT.

V is TRBV7-2 and J is TRBJ2-7; D could derive from TRBD1 or TRBD2 (5 bases each). Germline assignment: CDR1 SGHTA and CDR2 FQGNSA. There are 16 residues in the CDR3. Trimming removed 1 base from V and 2 bases from J, with 15 bases in between. CDR3 bases: TGTGCCAGCAGCTTAGAAGAGGGACGGCTAACCTACGAGCAGTACTTC. Protein: CASSLEEGRLTYEQYF.

In its sample, this clonotype was seen a few times. The chain uses TRBV6-5 and TRBJ1-2, with D unclear. The CDR3 is 13 residues long. V was pared by 5 bases and J by 6 bases, with 13 bases between. The germline gives CDR1 MNHEY, CDR2 SVGAGI. The CDR3: CASSEGWDNGYTF. The CDR3 bases are TGTGCCAGCAGTGAAGGTTGGGATAATGGCTACACCTTC.